These 11 T cell receptor beta chains were all obtained from the same sample, sequenced in a study of OX40 agonist ivuxolimab in advanced cancers. The method was immunoSEQ multiplex PCR; TCRdb's version includes in-frame clones alone and lacks a portion of them. The sample yields about 64,000 clones, roughly 84% seen once. The material sequenced was CD4+ or CD8+ T cells sorted from blood, taken in a trial of the OX40 agonist ivuxolimab. These receptors were obtained from an adult with an advanced solid tumor such as melanoma, head and neck, liver or kidney cancer.

The chain joins TRBV5-1 to TRBJ2-1; 9 nucleotides line up with TRBD2. The V segment lost 0 bases and the J segment 1 base; nucleotides outside the gene matches: 2. The CDR3 is 16 residues long. Germline lookup yields CDR1 SGHRS and CDR2 YFSETQ. The DNA of the CDR3 is TGCGCCAGCAGCTTGGTCGGACTAGCGTCCTACAATGAGCAGTTCTTC. Translation gives CASSLVGLASYNEQFF.

V and J are TRBV29-1 and TRBJ2-1; D is ambiguous. CDR1 and CDR2 (germline): SQVTM, ANQGSEA. The V and J ends lost 4 bases and 3 bases respectively, with 7 bases between them. This CDR3 has 12 residues. The CDR3 DNA is TGCAGCGTTGGATCCAACTACAATGAGCAGTTCTTC. Its translation: CSVGSNYNEQFF.

The rearrangement joins TRBV4-1 to TRBJ2-3; no definite D call. From germline, CDR1 is MGHRA and CDR2 YSYEKL. This CDR3 region has 14 residues. Trimming shortened V by 0 bases and J by 2 bases, and 6 bases separated the two germline ends. For the CDR3, the DNA is TGCGCCAGCAGCCAAGAGATAAACACAGATACGCAGTATTTT. Translation gives CASSQEINTDTQYF.

V and J are TRBV5-1 and TRBJ1-6; D gene unclear. Germline lookup yields CDR1 SGHRS and CDR2 YFSETQ. The CDR3 is made up of 15 amino acids. V was cut by 1 base and J by 8 bases, with 13 bases left in between. The CDR3 sequence: CASSLYEGGDSPLHF. The DNA of the CDR3 is TGCGCCAGCAGCTTGTACGAAGGTGGGGATTCACCCCTCCACTTT.

The V gene is TRBV19, the J gene TRBJ2-3; D uncertain. V gave up 5 bases and J gave up 5 bases, with 8 bases separating them. The CDR3 totals 12 residues. CDR1 and CDR2 (germline): LNHDA, SQIVND (reference sequence). The DNA for the CDR3 is TGTGCCAGTAGTTGGCTAAAAGATACGCAGTATTTT. Protein sequence: CASSWLKDTQYF. Drawing the rest from reference TRBV19 and TRBJ2-3, the complete variable domain is DGGITQSPKYLFRKEGQNVTLSCEQNLNHDAMYWYRQDPGQGLRLIYYSQIVNDFQKGDIAEGYSVSREKKESFPLTVTSAQKNPTAFYLCASSWLKDTQYFGPGTRLTVL.

The table lists this clone with a few counts. The chain combines TRBV11-3 with TRBJ1-1; D is undetermined. The V and J ends lost 3 bases and 8 bases respectively, with 7 bases between them. This CDR3 contains 11 residues. The germline V gene has CDR1 SGHNT and CDR2 YENEEA. CDR3 residues: CASSLGGEAFF. The CDR3 nucleotides are TGTGCCAGCAGCTTGGGAGGAGAAGCTTTCTTT.

This clone appeared a single time. V gene TRBV25-1 combines with J gene TRBJ1-3, with D perhaps TRBD1 (5 bases). The CDR3 length is 12 residues. Germline V lookup: CDR1 MGHDK, CDR2 SYGVNS. With 6 bases removed from V and 8 bases from J, the gap between germline ends came to 11 bases. As DNA, the CDR3 is TGTGCCAGCAGCGGGGGATGGGACACCATATATTTT. Protein sequence: CASSGGWDTIYF.

The J gene is TRBJ2-7, the V gene TRBV10-3; no clear D gene. The ends were cut back, 8 bases at V and 3 bases at J, with 8 bases in the middle. The CDR3 runs 11 residues. Germline CDR1 ENHRY, CDR2 SYGVKD. CDR3 nucleotides: TGTGCCATCGACTCTTTCTACGAGCAGTACTTC. Translating it yields CAIDSFYEQYF.

The rearrangement uses TRBV6-1 and TRBJ1-2, with a tentative D call TRBD1 (5 bases). The length of the CDR3 is 13 residues. Germline-derived CDR1 and CDR2 are MNHNS and SASEGT. V was cut by 7 bases and J by 8 bases, with 17 bases left in between. The CDR3 here is CASKLSTVGGYTF. CDR3 nucleotide sequence: TGTGCCAGCAAACTTTCGACAGTGGGAGGCTACACCTTC.

The count of this clone is one. The chain is built from TRBV6-1 and TRBJ1-5; D may be TRBD1 (5 bases). The V end was cut by 0 bases, the J end by 7 bases, with 10 bases between. The CDR3 spans 14 residues. The germline V gene has CDR1 MNHNS and CDR2 SASEGT. CDR3 sequence (DNA): TGTGCCAGCAGTGAAGCGCCGGGGCAGCAGCCCCAGCATTTT. Its protein product is CASSEAPGQQPQHF.

In this sample, this clone turned up a few times. This chain uses TRBV18 with TRBJ1-2; the D gene is possibly TRBD1 (6 bases). Germline assignment: CDR1 KGHSH and CDR2 LQKENI. This CDR3 has 14 residues. Trimming shortened V by 5 bases and J by 6 bases, and 16 bases separated the two germline ends. The CDR3 here is CASSKDGGFNGYTF. The DNA of the CDR3 is TGTGCCAGCTCAAAAGATGGGGGCTTCAATGGCTACACCTTC.